This record concerns one T cell receptor (beta chain) sequence. Per the original methods: Amplification from reference gene primers served as the basis for estimated nucleated cell counts. Here immunoSEQ multiplex PCR was the method, and the copy in TCRdb shows in-frame clones only, minus some. That table gives V, J and clone size, and the DNA gave D and trimming. The table lists under 250,000 clones, 80% to 95% of them singletons. The data were taken from a study of blood T cell repertoires in COVID-19. The overall study: Researchers got acute and convalescent COVID-19 samples from the United States, Italy and Spain. Sources were T cells, B-cell-depleted T cells, or PBMCs; the material itself was cDNA or gDNA.

The CDR3 is made up of 14 amino acids. The V end was cut by 5 bases, the J end by 5 bases, with 13 bases between. Germline-derived CDR1 and CDR2 are SGHTA and FQGNSA. Enrolment of Seattle patients took place during active infection, and they were followed longitudinally. The V and J genes are TRBV7-2 and TRBJ2-4; possible D gene TRBD2, 5 bases. The sequenced material came from peripheral blood. This receptor was taken from a man aged 55 to 70 with COVID-19, enrolled during active disease. CDR3 in DNA: TGTGCCAGCAGCGTCGGGAATACCCAAAACATTCAGTACTTC. Its protein product is CASSVGNTQNIQYF.